This TCR beta chain was recorded in a study of low-dose radiotherapy and immunotherapy resistance in tumors. Time point defined: after trial treatment. Treatment given: LDRT plus nivolumab, ipilimumab, low-dose cyclophosphamide and aspirin (RACIN trial). First-strand cDNA relied on TRAV- and TRBV-specific primers spanning alpha and beta chains. The PCR that amplified TCRs ran for 20 to 25 cycles, relying on a constant-region primer and a V-primer adapter. Each CDR3 protein is one row after TCRdb ran MiXCR on the reads. This sample carries 100,000 or so distinct CDR3 sequences, roughly 20% of them seen once, and the ten largest clones take 4.1%. This clonotype came up many times. This receptor was identified in a male donor with prostate cancer. Material: PBMCs, obtained after low-dose radiotherapy plus immunotherapy.

The CDR3 sequence is CASSQQGTPSYEQYF. In nucleotides, the CDR3 is TGTGCCAGCAGTCAACAGGGTACCCCCTCCTACGAGCAGTACTTC. The genes are TRBV6-1 and TRBJ2-7, with D possibly TRBD1 on 6 matching bases. CDR3 size: 15 residues. Germline V gene data show CDR1 as MNHNS and CDR2 as SASEGT. Trimming shortened V by 5 bases and J by 0 bases, and 14 bases separated the two germline ends.